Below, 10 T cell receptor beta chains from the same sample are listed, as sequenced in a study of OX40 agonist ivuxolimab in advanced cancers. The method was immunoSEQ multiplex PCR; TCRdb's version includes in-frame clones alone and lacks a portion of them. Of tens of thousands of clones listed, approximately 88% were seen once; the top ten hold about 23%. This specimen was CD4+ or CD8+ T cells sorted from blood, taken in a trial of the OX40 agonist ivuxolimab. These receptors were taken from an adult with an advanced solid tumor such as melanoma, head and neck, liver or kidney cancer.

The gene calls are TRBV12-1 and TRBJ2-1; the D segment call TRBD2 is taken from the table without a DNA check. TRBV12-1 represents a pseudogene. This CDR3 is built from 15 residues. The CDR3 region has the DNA TGTGCCAGCAGCTTGGCTAGCGCGGCCTACAATGAGCAGTTCTTC. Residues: CASSLASAAYNEQFF.

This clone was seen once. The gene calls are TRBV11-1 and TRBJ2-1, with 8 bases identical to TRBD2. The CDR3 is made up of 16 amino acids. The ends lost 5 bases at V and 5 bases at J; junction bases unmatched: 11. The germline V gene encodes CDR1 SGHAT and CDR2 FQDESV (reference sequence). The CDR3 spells CASSLSRGLGHNEQFF. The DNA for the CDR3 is TGTGCCAGCAGCCTCAGCCGGGGACTAGGCCACAATGAGCAGTTCTTC.

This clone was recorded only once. The CDR3 spells CASSHGTSGSLGNEQFF. DNA for the CDR3: TGTGCCAGCAGTCACGGGACTAGCGGGAGTCTAGGCAATGAGCAGTTCTTC. The rearrangement uses TRBV28 and TRBJ2-1, with 14 bases identical to TRBD2. Germline V gene sequence: CDR1 MDHEN, CDR2 SYDVKM. The CDR3 runs to 17 residues. With 5 bases clipped from V and 6 bases from J, the junction kept 9 bases outside the gene matches.

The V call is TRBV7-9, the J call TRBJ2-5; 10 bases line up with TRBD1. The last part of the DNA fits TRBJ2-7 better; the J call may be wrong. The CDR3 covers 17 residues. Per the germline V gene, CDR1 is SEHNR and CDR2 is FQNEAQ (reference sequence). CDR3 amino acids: CASRLSGGDRGSYEQYF. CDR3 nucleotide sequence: TGTGCCAGCAGGCTATCTGGCGGGGACAGGGGTTCCTACGAGCAGTACTTC.

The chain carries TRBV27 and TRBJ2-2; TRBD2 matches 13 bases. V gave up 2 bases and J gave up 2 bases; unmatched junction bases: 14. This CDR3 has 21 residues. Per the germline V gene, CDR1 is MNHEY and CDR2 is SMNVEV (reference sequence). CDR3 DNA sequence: TGTGCCAGCAGTTTAGGGACAGGGGCCCGACTAGCGGGAGGAAACACCGGGGAGCTGTTTTTT. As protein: CASSLGTGARLAGGNTGELFF.

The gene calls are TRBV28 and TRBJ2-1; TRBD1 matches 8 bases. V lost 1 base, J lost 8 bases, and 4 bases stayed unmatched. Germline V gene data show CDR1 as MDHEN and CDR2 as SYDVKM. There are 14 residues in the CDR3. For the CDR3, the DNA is TGTGCCAGCAGTTTATTTCAGGGGGCCTATGAGCAGTTCTTC. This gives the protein CASSLFQGAYEQFF.

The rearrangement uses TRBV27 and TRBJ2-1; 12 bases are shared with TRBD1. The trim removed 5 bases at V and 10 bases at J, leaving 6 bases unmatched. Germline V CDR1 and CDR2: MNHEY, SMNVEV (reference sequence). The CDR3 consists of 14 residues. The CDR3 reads CASSTGTGGREQFF. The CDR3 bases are TGTGCCAGCAGTACCGGGACAGGGGGCAGAGAGCAGTTCTTC.

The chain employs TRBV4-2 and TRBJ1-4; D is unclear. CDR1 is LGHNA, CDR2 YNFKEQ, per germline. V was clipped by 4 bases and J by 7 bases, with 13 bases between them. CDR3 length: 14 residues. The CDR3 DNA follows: TGTGCCAGCAGCCCAGAGGGAGTGAGTGAAAAACTGTTTTTT. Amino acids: CASSPEGVSEKLFF.

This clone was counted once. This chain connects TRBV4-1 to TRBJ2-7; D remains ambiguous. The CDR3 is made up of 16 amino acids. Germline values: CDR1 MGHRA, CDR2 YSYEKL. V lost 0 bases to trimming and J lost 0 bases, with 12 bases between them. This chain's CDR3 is CASSQEGETDSYEQYF. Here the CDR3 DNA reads TGCGCCAGCAGCCAAGAAGGCGAGACGGACTCCTACGAGCAGTACTTC.

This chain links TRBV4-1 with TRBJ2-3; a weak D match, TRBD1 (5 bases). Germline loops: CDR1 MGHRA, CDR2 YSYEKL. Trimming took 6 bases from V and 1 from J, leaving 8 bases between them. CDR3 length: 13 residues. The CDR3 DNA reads TGCGCCAGCAGGGGGCGAGGCACAGATACGCAGTATTTT. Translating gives CASRGRGTDTQYF.